This paragraph reports one T cell receptor beta chain. Antigen unknown. These data originate in a study of shared clonotypes between healthy human individuals. Here immunoSEQ multiplex PCR was the method, and the copy in TCRdb shows in-frame clones only, minus some. The data contain about 1.5 million clones, 95% to 99% of them singletons. Germline V gene sequence: CDR1 MDHEN, CDR2 SYDVKM. This CDR3 has 13 residues. Trimming pared 5 bases from V and 5 bases from J, leaving 13 bases between. Regarding the study as a whole: The study's rarefaction showed incomplete sorted-subset sequencing despite large depth.

This TCR derives from a man aged 30 to 45 in good health. Sequencing used naive CD4+ T cells sorted from blood. The subset: CD45RA+ positively selected. The chain combines TRBV28 with TRBJ2-7; D might be TRBD1 (6 bases). In DNA form, the CDR3 reads TGTGCCAGCAGTCCCACGACAGGAGACGAGCAGTACTTC. It encodes CASSPTTGDEQYF.